Shown below are 26 T cell receptor beta chains from a single sample sequenced in a study of T cell changes during pregnancy in multiple sclerosis. Clones were read by immunoSEQ multiplex PCR, and TCRdb kept only the in-frame ones, dropping some. The sample has about 60,000 clones, 75% to 95% seen once. Sequences were derived from CD4+ T cells from peripheral blood mononuclear cells, sampled after pregnancy. The source is a female donor in good health, enrolled as a control in a pregnancy study.

To note about this clone: One end of the junction does not line up with germline, which may come from a read error. The chain joins TRBV7-7 to TRBJ2-1, with 9 bases fitting TRBD2. Per the germline V gene, CDR1 is SSHAT and CDR2 is FNYEAQ (reference sequence). The CDR3 length is 15 residues. The CDR3 DNA is TGTGCTAGCAGCTTAAGCGGGGGGACCTGGGATGAGCAGTTCTTC. This sequence encodes CASSLSGGTWDEQFF. The full variable domain, completed using reference TRBV7-7 and TRBJ2-1, is GAGVSQSPRYKVTKRGQDVTLRCDPISSHATLYWYQQALGQGPEFLTYFNYEAQPDKSGLPSDRFSAERPEGSISTLTIQRTEQRDSAMYRCASSLSGGTWDEQFFGPGTRLTVL.

In its sample, this clone was seen once. The chain combines TRBV30 with TRBJ2-5, with a weak D call TRBD2 (6 bases). The CDR3 is 14 residues long. V was shortened by 8 bases and J by 2 bases, with 18 bases between the two germline ends. Germline assignment: CDR1 GTSNPN and CDR2 SVGIG (reference sequence). The CDR3 nucleotides are TGTGCCGGAGCCCCCCGGGGGTTGCAAGAGACCCAGTACTTC. This gives the protein CAGAPRGLQETQYF.

The gene calls are TRBV19 and TRBJ1-2, with a weak D call TRBD1 (6 bases). The length of the CDR3 is 15 residues. Deletions cut 5 bases from V and 2 bases from J, with 15 bases between. Germline V gene lookup returns CDR1 LNHDA and CDR2 SQIVND (reference sequence). CDR3 loop: CASSLQGNQNYGYTF. The CDR3 DNA follows: TGTGCCAGTAGTTTACAGGGAAATCAAAACTATGGCTACACCTTC. The variable domain in full, with the rest retrieved from reference TRBV19 and TRBJ1-2, is DGGITQSPKYLFRKEGQNVTLSCEQNLNHDAMYWYRQDPGQGLRLIYYSQIVNDFQKGDIAEGYSVSREKKESFPLTVTSAQKNPTAFYLCASSLQGNQNYGYTFGSGTRLTVV.

This chain uses TRBV30 with TRBJ2-5, with a possible D match to TRBD2 (6 bases). Germline V gene data show CDR1 as GTSNPN and CDR2 as SVGIG (reference sequence). The V and J ends lost 3 bases and 5 bases respectively, with 10 bases between them. This CDR3 spans 12 amino acids. The CDR3 DNA follows: TGTGCCTGGAGGGGGGGTTTGGAGACCCAGTACTTC. Translated: CAWRGGLETQYF.

J is TRBJ2-3 and V is TRBV6-5; 9 nucleotides agree with TRBD2. This CDR3 spans 14 amino acids. V was pared by 7 bases and J by 3 bases, with 5 bases of the junction left unmatched. The germline gives CDR1 MNHEY, CDR2 SVGAGI. CDR3 protein: CASKAGGRTDTQYF. In DNA form, the CDR3 reads TGTGCCAGCAAAGCGGGGGGACGAACAGATACGCAGTATTTT.

V usage is TRBV9 and J usage is TRBJ1-1; D unclear. Germline loops: CDR1 SGDLS, CDR2 YYNGEE. This CDR3 contains 15 residues. V was shortened by 0 bases and J by 0 bases, with 9 bases between the two germline ends. For the CDR3, the DNA is TGTGCCAGCAGCGTAGGGGCCACTTTGAACACTGAAGCTTTCTTT. Translation gives CASSVGATLNTEAFF.

V gene TRBV6-1 combines with J gene TRBJ1-6; the D gene is possibly TRBD1 (5 bases). V was pared by 4 bases and J by 8 bases, with 12 bases between. The CDR3 extends over 14 amino acids. The germline V gene has CDR1 MNHNS and CDR2 SASEGT. The CDR3 DNA reads TGTGCCAGCAGTGTCAGGGTAGCTGATTCACCCCTCCACTTT. Encoded protein: CASSVRVADSPLHF.

This clone was recorded only once. The rearrangement joins TRBV6-1 to TRBJ1-2; D remains unclear. Germline CDR1 is MNHNS and CDR2 is SASEGT. The CDR3 sequence is 14 residues long. V was shortened by 3 bases and J by 8 bases, with 16 bases between the two germline ends. CDR3 DNA sequence: TGTGCCAGCAGTGAGTCCGGTCCCTGGAGGGGCTACACCTTC. Translated: CASSESGPWRGYTF.

J is TRBJ1-5 and V is TRBV5-8; 7 bases align to TRBD1. V lost 5 bases to trimming and J lost 6 bases; unmatched junction nucleotides: 11. The CDR3 loop spans 15 amino acids. The germline gives CDR1 SGHTS, CDR2 YDEGEE. Here the CDR3 reads CASSSTGAGGQPQHF. In DNA form, the CDR3 reads TGTGCCAGCAGTTCCACAGGGGCGGGTGGTCAGCCCCAGCATTTT.

The chain carries TRBV9 and TRBJ1-5; no reliable D call. V lost 0 bases to trimming and J lost 5 bases, with 12 bases between them. CDR1 is SGDLS and CDR2 is YYNGEE in the germline V gene. The CDR3 is 15 residues long. The DNA of the CDR3 is TGTGCCAGCAGCGTAGACCCTGGAGGTCATCAGCCCCAGCATTTT. Its translation: CASSVDPGGHQPQHF.

V and J are TRBV7-9 and TRBJ1-4, with TRBD1 matching 9 bases. V was clipped by 4 bases and J by 6 bases; unmatched bases: 6. There are 15 residues in the CDR3. Germline assignment: CDR1 SEHNR and CDR2 FQNEAQ (reference sequence). CDR3 in DNA: TGTGCCAGCAGCTCCAACCGGGACAGGGATGAAAAACTGTTTTTT. It translates to CASSSNRDRDEKLFF.

The chain carries TRBV5-1 and TRBJ1-2; 8 bases map to TRBD1. V lost 0 bases and J lost 6; bases outside the gene matches: 10. The germline gives CDR1 SGHRS, CDR2 YFSETQ. The CDR3 runs 16 residues. This CDR3 is CASSLDTTGQVNGYTF. CDR3 nucleotide sequence: TGCGCCAGCAGCTTGGATACCACGGGACAGGTGAATGGCTACACCTTC.

The chain employs TRBV19 and TRBJ1-1; TRBD1 aligns across 12 bases. V lost 5 bases, J lost 4 bases, and 14 bases stayed unmatched. CDR1 and CDR2 (germline): LNHDA, SQIVND (reference sequence). This CDR3 contains 18 residues. The CDR3 DNA reads as TGTGCCAGTAGTCCCCGCCTCCGGGACAGGGGGCTAGTCACTGAAGCTTTCTTT. It translates to CASSPRLRDRGLVTEAFF.

V is TRBV5-1 and J is TRBJ2-3; 8 nucleotides agree with TRBD2. Germline lookup yields CDR1 SGHRS and CDR2 YFSETQ. Trimming removed 2 bases from V and 1 base from J; junction bases left unmatched: 6. The CDR3 runs 16 residues. The CDR3 region is CASSFDETSGTDTQYF. The CDR3 DNA sequence: TGCGCCAGCAGCTTTGACGAGACTAGCGGCACAGATACGCAGTATTTT.

The sample holds a few counts of this clone. This chain joins TRBV30 and TRBJ1-1; D remains ambiguous. The CDR3 extends over 12 amino acids. The germline gives CDR1 GTSNPN, CDR2 SVGIG (reference sequence). V was pared by 0 bases and J by 6 bases, with 8 bases between. The CDR3 nucleotides read TGTGCCTGGAGTGTCTGGAGGGCTGAAGCTTTCTTT. It specifies CAWSVWRAEAFF. The full variable domain, rest sourced from reference TRBV30 and TRBJ1-1, is SQTIHQWPATLVQPVGSPLSLECTVEGTSNPNLYWYRQAAGRGLQLLFYSVGIGQISSEVPQNLSASRPQDRQFILSSKKLLLSDSGFYLCAWSVWRAEAFFGQGTRLTVV.

This clone was recorded only once. The chain has TRBV25-1 and TRBJ2-7, with 8 bases fitting TRBD1. The CDR3 length is 17 residues. Germline CDR1 is MGHDK and CDR2 is SYGVNS. Trimming cost V 5 bases and J 5 bases; bases outside gene matches: 17. CDR3 region: CASSTTRMGQAFDEQYF. The CDR3 DNA sequence: TGTGCCAGCAGTACCACCAGGATGGGACAGGCCTTCGACGAGCAGTACTTC.

This chain joins TRBV19 and TRBJ2-5; 7 bases line up with TRBD1. V trimming: 2 bases; J trimming: 5 bases; junction bases outside the gene matches: 5. From germline, CDR1 is LNHDA and CDR2 SQIVND (reference sequence). The CDR3 length is 14 residues. In nucleotides, the CDR3 is TGTGCCAGTAGTATAAGGGGGCGGGTGGAGACCCAGTACTTC. It codes for CASSIRGRVETQYF.

The chain joins TRBV7-9 to TRBJ1-2, with 8 bases that match TRBD1. This CDR3 region has 15 residues. The trim removed 1 base at V and 8 bases at J, leaving 9 bases unmatched. CDR1 SEHNR and CDR2 FQNEAQ come from the germline V gene (reference sequence). The CDR3 DNA sequence: TGTGCCAGCAGCTTAGGAGACGGACAGGGAGGCGGCTACACCTTC. This gives the protein CASSLGDGQGGGYTF.

This rearrangement joins TRBV19 to TRBJ2-7; a weak D match, TRBD2 (5 bases). With 5 bases removed from V and 0 bases from J, the gap between germline ends came to 11 bases. The CDR3 is 14 residues long. Germline CDR1 reads LNHDA; CDR2 reads SQIVND (reference sequence). The CDR3 nucleotides read TGTGCCAGTAGTCTCGCGGGTCTCTCCTACGAGCAGTACTTC. This gives the protein CASSLAGLSYEQYF.

The V call is TRBV30, the J call TRBJ2-1, with 10 bases identical to TRBD2. This CDR3 contains 14 residues. CDR1 GTSNPN and CDR2 SVGIG come from the germline V gene (reference sequence). J gave up 7 bases and V 5 bases, and 8 bases lay outside the gene matches. The DNA of the CDR3 is TGTGCCTGGGGCAGCGGGGGGGGTTGGAATGAGCAGTTCTTC. It translates to CAWGSGGGWNEQFF.

The V and J genes are TRBV6-5 and TRBJ1-1; unclear D gene. Germline V lookup: CDR1 MNHEY, CDR2 SVGAGI. Trimming removed 6 bases from V and 0 bases from J, with 8 bases in between. The length of the CDR3 is 13 residues. Here the CDR3 DNA reads TGTGCCAGCAGCTCGACTCTGAACACTGAAGCTTTCTTT. It codes for CASSSTLNTEAFF.

The chain carries TRBV11-3 and TRBJ1-6; D remains ambiguous. The V end was cut by 0 bases, the J end by 5 bases, with 5 bases between. Looked up from germline, CDR1 is SGHNT and CDR2 is YENEEA. CDR3 size: 14 residues. The CDR3 DNA follows: TGTGCCAGCAGCTTAGACAGTAATAATTCACCCCTCCACTTT. It is translated as CASSLDSNNSPLHF.

This clone has a handful of counts. The CDR3 region is CAWHRVRDSPLHF. The CDR3 DNA reads TGTGCCTGGCACAGGGTTCGTGATTCACCCCTCCACTTT. The genes are TRBV30 and TRBJ1-6, with D maybe TRBD1 (6 bases). Germline CDR1 and CDR2: GTSNPN and SVGIG (reference sequence). V was cut by 5 bases and J by 8 bases, with 13 bases left in between. The CDR3 spans 13 residues. Full variable domain (remainder filled in from reference TRBV30 and TRBJ1-6): SQTIHQWPATLVQPVGSPLSLECTVEGTSNPNLYWYRQAAGRGLQLLFYSVGIGQISSEVPQNLSASRPQDRQFILSSKKLLLSDSGFYLCAWHRVRDSPLHFGNGTRLTVT.

J is TRBJ1-2 and V is TRBV23-1; 10 nucleotides align to TRBD1. TRBV23-1 is sorted into the ORF group, with uncertain function. V gave up 7 bases and J gave up 3 bases; unmatched junction bases: 14. There are 17 residues in the CDR3. The DNA of the CDR3 is TGCGCCAGCATCTTCTACCCCGACAGGGGGCGCGACTATGGCTACACCTTC. Translating it yields CASIFYPDRGRDYGYTF.

This clone has a handful of counts. This chain links TRBV4-3 with TRBJ2-3; no firm D call. Looked up from germline, CDR1 is LGHNA and CDR2 is YSLEER. V was clipped by 0 bases and J by 7 bases, with 11 bases between them. This CDR3 comprises 14 residues. CDR3 protein: CASSQDSSRNTQYF. CDR3 DNA: TGCGCCAGCAGCCAAGATAGTTCGAGAAATACGCAGTATTTT.

The DNA of the CDR3 is TGTGCCAGCAGCCGAGATGGAGCCGATGGCTACACCTTC. It encodes CASSRDGADGYTF. V and J are TRBV7-2 and TRBJ1-2; D uncertain. The CDR3 length is 13 residues. Germline CDR1 SGHTA, CDR2 FQGNSA. Deletions cut 5 bases from V and 6 bases from J, with 13 bases between.